The clone carrying this T cell receptor beta chain was detected ten times or more. Its antigen remains unidentified. Time point defined: persistent/refractory GD, antithyroid drugs over 5 years with positive TRAb. Following extraction of RNA from PBMCs, that RNA was used to make the TCR library. Graves' disease diagnosis was established per American Thyroid Association guidelines. This entry comes from a study of regulatory T cells in long-lasting Graves disease. Study as a whole: The definition of persistent Graves' disease was over 5 years of antithyroid drugs with positive TSH receptor antibodies. Findings and limits, study-wide: Persistent disease exhibited a predilection for TRBV28, TRBJ1-2 and TRBJ2-5.

Both iRepertoire HTBI primers and Arm-PCR of CDR3 regions were used to build the TCR beta libraries. In the source study's methods: Throughout the samples, researchers identified fewer than 80 TRBV and approximately 15 TRBJ segments. From the multiplex PCR reads, TCRdb called clonotypes with MiXCR, one entry per CDR3 protein. It is TCRdb's table, rather than the study itself, that gives the V and J calls and clone size. The repertoire holds around 430,000 distinct CDR3 sequences, with approximately 23% as singletons. The junction had 3 bases not matched to a gene; V was cut back by 5 bases and J by 1 base. There are 14 residues in the CDR3. Germline assignment: CDR1 MDHEN and CDR2 SYDVKM.

The sequencing used peripheral blood mononuclear cells (PBMCs), collected when the disease was refractory, from a patient treated with antithyroid drugs. The V call is TRBV28, the J call TRBJ1-1, with 8 bases matching TRBD1. This clonotype was obtained from a female donor with Graves disease. The CDR3 is CASSHGTGNTEAFF. DNA of the CDR3: TGTGCCAGCAGTCACGGGACAGGGAACACTGAAGCTTTCTTT.